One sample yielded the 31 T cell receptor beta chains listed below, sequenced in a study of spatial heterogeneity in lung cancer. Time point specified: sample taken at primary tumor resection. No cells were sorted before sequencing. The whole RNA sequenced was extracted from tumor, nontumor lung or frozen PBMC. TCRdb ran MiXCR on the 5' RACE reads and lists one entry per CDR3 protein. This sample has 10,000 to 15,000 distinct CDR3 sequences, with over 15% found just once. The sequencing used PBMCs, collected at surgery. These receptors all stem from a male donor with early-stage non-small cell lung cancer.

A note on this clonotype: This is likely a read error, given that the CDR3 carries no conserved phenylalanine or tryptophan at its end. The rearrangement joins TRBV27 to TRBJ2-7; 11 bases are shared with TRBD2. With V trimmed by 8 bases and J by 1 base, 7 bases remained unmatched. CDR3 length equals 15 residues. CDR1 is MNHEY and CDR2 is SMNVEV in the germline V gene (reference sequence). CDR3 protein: CASGSLAGGSYEQYL. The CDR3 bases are TGTGCCAGCGGATCATTAGCGGGAGGGTCCTACGAGCAGTACCTC.

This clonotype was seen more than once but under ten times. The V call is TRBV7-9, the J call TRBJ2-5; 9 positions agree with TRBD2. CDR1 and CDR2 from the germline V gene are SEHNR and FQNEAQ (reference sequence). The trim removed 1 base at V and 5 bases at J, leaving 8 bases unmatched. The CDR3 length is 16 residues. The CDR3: CASSLDLSGRSETQYF. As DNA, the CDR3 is TGTGCCAGCAGCTTAGATTTAAGCGGGAGGTCGGAGACCCAGTACTTC.

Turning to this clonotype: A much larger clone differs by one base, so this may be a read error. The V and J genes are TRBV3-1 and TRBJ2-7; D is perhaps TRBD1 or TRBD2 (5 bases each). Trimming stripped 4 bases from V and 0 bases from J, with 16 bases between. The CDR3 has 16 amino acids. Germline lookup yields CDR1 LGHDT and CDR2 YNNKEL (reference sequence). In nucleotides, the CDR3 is TGTGCCAGCAGCCTAGCCAACCAGGGACGCTCCTACGAGCAGTACTTC. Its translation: CASSLANQGRSYEQYF.

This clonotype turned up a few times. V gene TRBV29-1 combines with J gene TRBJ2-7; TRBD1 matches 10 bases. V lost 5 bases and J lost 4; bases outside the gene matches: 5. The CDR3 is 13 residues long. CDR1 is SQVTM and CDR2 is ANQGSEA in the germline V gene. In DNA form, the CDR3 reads TGCAGCGTTACCGGGACAGGGGATTACGAGCAGTACTTC. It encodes CSVTGTGDYEQYF.

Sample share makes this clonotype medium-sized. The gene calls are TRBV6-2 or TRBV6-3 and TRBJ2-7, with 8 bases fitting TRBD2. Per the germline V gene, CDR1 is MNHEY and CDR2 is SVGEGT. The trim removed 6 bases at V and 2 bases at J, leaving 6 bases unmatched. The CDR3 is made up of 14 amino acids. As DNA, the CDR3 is TGTGCCAGCAGCGAGCGGGAGCCCACCTACGAGCAGTACTTC. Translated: CASSEREPTYEQYF.

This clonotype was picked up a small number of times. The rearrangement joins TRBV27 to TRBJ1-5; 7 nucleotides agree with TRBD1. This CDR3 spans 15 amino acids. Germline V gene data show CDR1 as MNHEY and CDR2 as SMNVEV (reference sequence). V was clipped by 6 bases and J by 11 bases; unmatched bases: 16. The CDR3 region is CASRLTTGNTLTQHF. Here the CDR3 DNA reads TGTGCCAGCAGGCTAACGACAGGGAATACTCTGACCCAGCATTTT.

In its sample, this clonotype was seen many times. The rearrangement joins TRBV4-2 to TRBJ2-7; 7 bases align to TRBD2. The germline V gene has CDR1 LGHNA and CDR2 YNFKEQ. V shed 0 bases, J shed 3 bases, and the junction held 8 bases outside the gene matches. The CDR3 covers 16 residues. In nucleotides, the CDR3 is TGTGCCAGCAGCCAAGAGGGCCAGCGGGATTTCTACGAGCAGTACTTC. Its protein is CASSQEGQRDFYEQYF.

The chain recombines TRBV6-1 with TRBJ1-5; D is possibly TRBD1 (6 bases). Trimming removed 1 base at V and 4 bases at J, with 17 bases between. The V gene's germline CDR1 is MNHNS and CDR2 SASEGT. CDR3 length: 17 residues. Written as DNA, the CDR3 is TGTGCCAGCAGTGAAGGGGCAGGGGTGTATGGGAATCAGCCCCAGCATTTT. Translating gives CASSEGAGVYGNQPQHF.

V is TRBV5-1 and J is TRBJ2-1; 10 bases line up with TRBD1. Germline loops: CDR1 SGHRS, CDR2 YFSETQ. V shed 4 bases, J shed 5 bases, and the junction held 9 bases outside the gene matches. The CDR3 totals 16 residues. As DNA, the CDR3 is TGCGCCAGCAGCCCGACGACAGGGGGCCGACACAATGAGCAGTTCTTC. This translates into CASSPTTGGRHNEQFF.

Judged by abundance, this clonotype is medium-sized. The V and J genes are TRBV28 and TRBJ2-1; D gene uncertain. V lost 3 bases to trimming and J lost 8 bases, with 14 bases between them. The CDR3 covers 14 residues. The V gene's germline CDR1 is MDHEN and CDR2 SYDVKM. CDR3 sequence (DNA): TGTGCCAGCAGTTTCTCTTCAGGTATCGATGAGCAGTTCTTC. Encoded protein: CASSFSSGIDEQFF.

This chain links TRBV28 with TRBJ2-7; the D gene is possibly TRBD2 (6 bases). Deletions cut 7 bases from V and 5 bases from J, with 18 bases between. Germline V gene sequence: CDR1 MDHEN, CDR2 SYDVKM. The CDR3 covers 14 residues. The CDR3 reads CASNNQGLSDEQYF. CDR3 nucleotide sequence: TGTGCCAGCAACAACCAGGGACTTTCCGACGAGCAGTACTTC.

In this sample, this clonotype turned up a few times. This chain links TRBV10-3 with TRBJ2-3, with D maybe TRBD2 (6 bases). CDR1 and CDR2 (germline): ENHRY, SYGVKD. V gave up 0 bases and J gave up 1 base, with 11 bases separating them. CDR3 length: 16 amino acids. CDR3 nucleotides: TGTGCCATCAGTGAGTCGGGTAGCGGAGGCACAGATACGCAGTATTTT. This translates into CAISESGSGGTDTQYF.

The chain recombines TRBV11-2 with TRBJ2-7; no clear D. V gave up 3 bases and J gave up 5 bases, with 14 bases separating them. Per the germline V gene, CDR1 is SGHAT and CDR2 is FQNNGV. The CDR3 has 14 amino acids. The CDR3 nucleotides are TGTGCCAGCAGCTTTACCTCCTGGGATCACGAGCAGTACTTC. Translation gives CASSFTSWDHEQYF.

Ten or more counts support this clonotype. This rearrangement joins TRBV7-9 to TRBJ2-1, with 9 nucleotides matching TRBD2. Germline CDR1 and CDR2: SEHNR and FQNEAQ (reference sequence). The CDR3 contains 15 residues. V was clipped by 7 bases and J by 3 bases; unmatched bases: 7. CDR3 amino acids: CASTLAGTGYNEQFF. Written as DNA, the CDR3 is TGTGCCAGCACCCTAGCGGGAACGGGCTACAATGAGCAGTTCTTC.

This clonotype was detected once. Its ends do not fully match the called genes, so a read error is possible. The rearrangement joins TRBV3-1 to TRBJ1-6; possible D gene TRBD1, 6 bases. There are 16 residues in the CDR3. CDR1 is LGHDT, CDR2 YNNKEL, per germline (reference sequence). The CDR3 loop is CASSQRGANYNSSLHF. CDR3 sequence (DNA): TGTGCCAGCAGCCAGCGGGGGGCCAACTATAATTCATCCCTCCACTTT.

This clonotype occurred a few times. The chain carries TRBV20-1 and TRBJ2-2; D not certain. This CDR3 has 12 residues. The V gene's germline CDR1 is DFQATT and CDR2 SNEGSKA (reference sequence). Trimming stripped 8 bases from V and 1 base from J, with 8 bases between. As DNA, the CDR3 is TGCAGTCCCCGGAGGAACACCGGGGAGCTGTTTTTT. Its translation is CSPRRNTGELFF.

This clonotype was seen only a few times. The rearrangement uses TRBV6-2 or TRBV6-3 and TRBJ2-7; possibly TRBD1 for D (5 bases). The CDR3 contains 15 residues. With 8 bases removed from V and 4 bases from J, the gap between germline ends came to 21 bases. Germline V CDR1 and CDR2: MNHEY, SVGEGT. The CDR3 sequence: CASLEGARKQYEQYF. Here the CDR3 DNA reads TGTGCCAGCCTTGAAGGGGCAAGAAAGCAATACGAGCAGTACTTC.

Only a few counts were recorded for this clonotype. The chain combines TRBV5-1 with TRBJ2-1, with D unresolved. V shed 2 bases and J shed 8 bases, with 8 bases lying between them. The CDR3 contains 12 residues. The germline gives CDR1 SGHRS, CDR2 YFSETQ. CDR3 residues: CASSLGWDEQFF. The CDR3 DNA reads TGCGCCAGCAGCTTAGGGTGGGATGAGCAGTTCTTC.

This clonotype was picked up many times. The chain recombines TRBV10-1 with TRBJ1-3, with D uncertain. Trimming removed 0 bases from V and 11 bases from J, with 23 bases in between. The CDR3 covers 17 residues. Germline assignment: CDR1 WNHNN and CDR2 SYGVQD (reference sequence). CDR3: CASSESKGGGRLRPIYF. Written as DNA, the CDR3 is TGCGCCAGCAGTGAGTCGAAGGGCGGCGGTCGTCTACGACCCATATATTTT.

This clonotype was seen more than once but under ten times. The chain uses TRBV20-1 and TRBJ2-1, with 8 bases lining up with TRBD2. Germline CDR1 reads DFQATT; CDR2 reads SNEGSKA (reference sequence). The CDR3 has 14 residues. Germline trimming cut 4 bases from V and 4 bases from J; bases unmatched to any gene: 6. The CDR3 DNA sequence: TGCAGTGCTACAACTAGCGGCCCATACAATGAGCAGTTCTTC. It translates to CSATTSGPYNEQFF.

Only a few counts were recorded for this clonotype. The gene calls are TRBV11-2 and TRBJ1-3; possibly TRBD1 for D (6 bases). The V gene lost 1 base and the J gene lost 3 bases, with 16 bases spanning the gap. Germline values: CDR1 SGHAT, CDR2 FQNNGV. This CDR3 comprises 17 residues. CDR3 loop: CASSLGRGQRLGNTIYF. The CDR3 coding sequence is TGTGCCAGCAGCTTAGGCCGAGGACAGAGGCTTGGAAACACCATATATTTT.

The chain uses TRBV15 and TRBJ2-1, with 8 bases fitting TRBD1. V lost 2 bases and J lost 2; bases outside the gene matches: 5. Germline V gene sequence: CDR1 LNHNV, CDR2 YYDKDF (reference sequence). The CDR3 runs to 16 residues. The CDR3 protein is CATSRPQTGAYNEQFF. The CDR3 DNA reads TGTGCCACCAGCAGACCCCAGACAGGGGCCTACAATGAGCAGTTCTTC. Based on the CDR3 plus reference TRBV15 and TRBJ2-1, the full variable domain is DAMVIQNPRYQVTQFGKPVTLSCSQTLNHNVMYWYQQKSSQAPKLLFHYYDKDFNNEADTPDNFQSRRPNTSFCFLDIRSPGLGDTAMYLCATSRPQTGAYNEQFFGPGTRLTVL.

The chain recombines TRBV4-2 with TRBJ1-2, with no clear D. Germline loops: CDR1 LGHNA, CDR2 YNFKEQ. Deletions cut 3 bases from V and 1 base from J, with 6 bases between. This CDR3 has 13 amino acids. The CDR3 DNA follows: TGTGCCAGCAGCCAGGACGGTAACTATGGCTACACCTTC. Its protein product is CASSQDGNYGYTF.

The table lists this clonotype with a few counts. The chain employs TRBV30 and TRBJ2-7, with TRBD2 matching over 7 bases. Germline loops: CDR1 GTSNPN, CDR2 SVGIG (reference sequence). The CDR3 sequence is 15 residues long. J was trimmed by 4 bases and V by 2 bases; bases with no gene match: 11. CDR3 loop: CAWSRWRELLYEQYF. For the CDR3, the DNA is TGTGCCTGGAGTCGGTGGCGGGAGCTTCTATACGAGCAGTACTTC.

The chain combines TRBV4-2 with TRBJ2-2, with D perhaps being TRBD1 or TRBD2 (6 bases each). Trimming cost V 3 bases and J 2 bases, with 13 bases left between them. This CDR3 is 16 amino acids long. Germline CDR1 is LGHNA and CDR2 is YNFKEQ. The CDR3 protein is CASSQEGTFNTGELFF. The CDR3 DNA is TGTGCCAGCAGCCAGGAGGGGACATTTAACACCGGGGAGCTGTTTTTT.

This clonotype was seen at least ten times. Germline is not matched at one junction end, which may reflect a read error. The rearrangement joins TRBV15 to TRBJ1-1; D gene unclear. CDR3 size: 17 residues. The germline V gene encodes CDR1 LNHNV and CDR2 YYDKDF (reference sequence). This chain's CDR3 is CATSRDPPGLGNTEVFF. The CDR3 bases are TGTGCCACCAGCAGAGATCCGCCTGGACTGGGGAACACTGAAGTTTTCTTT.

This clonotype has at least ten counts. CDR3 nucleotide sequence: TGTGCCAGTAGTACAAGCGGGAGCTCCTACAATGAGCAGTTCTTC. This codes for CASSTSGSSYNEQFF. V usage is TRBV19 and J usage is TRBJ2-1, with 8 bases lining up with TRBD2. The CDR3 is 15 residues long. CDR1 LNHDA and CDR2 SQIVND come from the germline V gene (reference sequence). Germline trimming cut 4 bases from V and 0 bases from J; bases unmatched to any gene: 2.

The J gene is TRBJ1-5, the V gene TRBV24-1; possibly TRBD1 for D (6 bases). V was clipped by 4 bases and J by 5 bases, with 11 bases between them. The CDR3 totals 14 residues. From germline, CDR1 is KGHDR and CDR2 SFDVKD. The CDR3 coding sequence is TGTGCCACCAGTGAGTCAGGGGTGGATCAGCCCCAGCATTTT. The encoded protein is CATSESGVDQPQHF.

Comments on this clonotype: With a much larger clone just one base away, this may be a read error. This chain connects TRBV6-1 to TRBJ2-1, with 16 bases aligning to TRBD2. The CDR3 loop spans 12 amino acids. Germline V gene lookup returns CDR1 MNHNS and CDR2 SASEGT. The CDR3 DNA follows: TGTGCCAGCGGGACTAGCGGGAGGGCCCAGATCTTC. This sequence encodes CASGTSGRAQIF.

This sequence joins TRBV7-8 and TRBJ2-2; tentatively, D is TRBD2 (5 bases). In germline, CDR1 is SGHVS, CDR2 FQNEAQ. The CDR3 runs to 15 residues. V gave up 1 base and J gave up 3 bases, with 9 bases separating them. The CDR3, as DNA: TGTGCCAGCAGCTTAGGGACTGGTCACACCGGGGAGCTGTTTTTT. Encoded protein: CASSLGTGHTGELFF.

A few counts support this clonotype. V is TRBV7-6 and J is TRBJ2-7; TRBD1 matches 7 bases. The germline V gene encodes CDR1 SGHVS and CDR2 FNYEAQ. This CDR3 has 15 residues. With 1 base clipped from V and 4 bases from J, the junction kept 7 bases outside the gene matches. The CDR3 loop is CASSLGQGVWYEQYF. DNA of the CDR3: TGTGCCAGCAGCTTAGGACAGGGTGTGTGGTACGAGCAGTACTTC.